These 11 T cell receptor beta chains came from one sample sequenced in a study of CD8+CD57+ T cells in acquired aplastic anemia. Patients picked for sequencing had shown CD8+CD57+ cell expansion detected by flow cytometry. The use of genomic DNA as template underpinned the TCR beta VDJ and CDR3 profiling. TCRdb called the reads again in MiXCR, with one record for every CDR3 protein. The sample yields 50,000 or so distinct CDR3 sequences, approximately 50% seen once. Sequences were obtained from sorted CD4+, CD8+, or CD8+CD57+ T cells (not recorded which) from PBMCs. The receptors here all came from a human donor with aplastic anemia.

The rearrangement links TRBV11-2 to TRBJ1-4, with D possibly TRBD1 on 5 matching bases. The V end was cut by 1 base, the J end by 4 bases, with 16 bases between. The germline gives CDR1 SGHAT, CDR2 FQNNGV. CDR3 size: 17 residues. In DNA, the CDR3 is TGTGCCAGCAGCTTAGGGGGGTACACGGCCTATAATGAAAAACTGTTTTTT. As protein: CASSLGGYTAYNEKLFF. The full variable domain, with the rest looked up from reference TRBV11-2 and TRBJ1-4, is EAGVAQSPRYKIIEKRQSVAFWCNPISGHATLYWYQQILGQGPKLLIQFQNNGVVDDSQLPKDRFSAERLKGVDSTLKIQPAKLEDSAVYLCASSLGGYTAYNEKLFFGSGTQLSVL.

This rearrangement joins TRBV24-1 to TRBJ2-5, with D perhaps assigned TRBD1 or TRBD2 (6 bases each). Germline CDR1 KGHDR, CDR2 SFDVKD. The CDR3 is 16 amino acids. The V and J ends lost 4 bases and 5 bases respectively, with 19 bases between them. CDR3 in amino acids: CATSDPPGVGRETQYF. The CDR3 DNA reads as TGTGCCACCAGTGACCCCCCAGGGGTGGGGAGGGAGACCCAGTACTTC.

V and J are TRBV10-3 and TRBJ2-5; D possibly matches TRBD1 or TRBD2 (5 bases each). The CDR3 is made up of 14 amino acids. The germline V gene encodes CDR1 ENHRY and CDR2 SYGVKD. V dropped 2 bases and J dropped 1 base, with 8 bases sitting between them. CDR3 residues: CAISEPGTQETQYF. CDR3 coding DNA: TGTGCCATCAGTGAGCCCGGGACCCAAGAGACCCAGTACTTC.

Worth noting for this clonotype: This could be a read error, since a much larger clone is one nucleotide away. The chain couples TRBV28 to TRBJ1-5; D is undetermined. Germline CDR1 reads MDHEN; CDR2 reads SYDVKM. The V end lost 2 bases, the J end lost 0 bases, and 8 bases lay between the germline ends. CDR3 length equals 15 residues. The CDR3 DNA reads as TGTGCCAGCAGTTTACAGATTCTTAGCAATCAGCCCCAGCATTTT. Amino acids: CASSLQILSNQPQHF. The full variable domain, completed using reference TRBV28 and TRBJ1-5, is DVKVTQSSRYLVKRTGEKVFLECVQDMDHENMFWYRQDPGLGLRLIYFSYDVKMKEKGDIPEGYSVSREKKERFSLILESASTNQTSMYLCASSLQILSNQPQHFGDGTRLSIL.

The rearrangement uses TRBV4-3 and TRBJ2-5, with D unresolved. The CDR3 sequence is 15 residues long. Trimming left V 0 bases short and J 9 bases short, with 17 bases between. Germline values: CDR1 LGHNA, CDR2 YSLEER. Here the CDR3 reads CASSQELTSKPPQYF. Here the CDR3 DNA reads TGCGCCAGCAGCCAAGAGTTAACATCGAAGCCTCCCCAGTACTTC.

This clonotype was detected many times. The CDR3 DNA is TGTGCCAGCAGCTTGGGGGGACAGGGGTTCATTGAAGCTTTCTTT. Its translation is CASSLGGQGFIEAFF. The chain carries TRBV5-5 and TRBJ1-1; 10 nucleotides line up with TRBD1. This CDR3 region has 15 residues. V lost 0 bases to trimming and J lost 7 bases; unmatched junction nucleotides: 6. From germline, CDR1 is SGHKS and CDR2 YYEKEE (reference sequence). Supplemented by reference TRBV5-5 and TRBJ1-1, the full variable domain reads DAGVTQSPTHLIKTRGQQVTLRCSPISGHKSVSWYQQVLGQGPQFIFQYYEKEERGRGNFPDRFSARQFPNYSSELNVNALLLGDSALYLCASSLGGQGFIEAFFGQGTRLTVV.

The CDR3 is CASRELTGLDTQYF. For the CDR3, the DNA is TGTGCCAGCAGGGAACTGACAGGGTTAGATACGCAGTATTTT. The rearrangement joins TRBV6-1 to TRBJ2-3; TRBD1 matches 7 bases. The J segment lost 5 bases and the V segment lost 6 bases, leaving 8 bases of the junction unmatched. Germline CDR1 MNHNS, CDR2 SASEGT. The CDR3 runs to 14 residues.

CDR3 residues: CASSVGGQFNEKLFF. As DNA, the CDR3 is TGTGCCAGCAGCGTAGGTGGGCAGTTCAATGAAAAACTGTTTTTT. The rearrangement uses TRBV9 and TRBJ1-4; no definite D call. The germline CDR1 and CDR2 sequences are SGDLS and YYNGEE. V lost 0 bases and J lost 5, with 11 bases in between. The CDR3 is 15 amino acids.

This clonotype has at least ten counts. J is TRBJ2-3 and V is TRBV27; D unresolved. V shed 3 bases and J shed 3 bases, with 10 bases lying between them. Germline-derived CDR1 and CDR2 are MNHEY and SMNVEV (reference sequence). The CDR3 is made up of 14 amino acids. As DNA, the CDR3 is TGTGCCAGCAGTTTTAACGGTCCGACAGATACGCAGTATTTT. It encodes CASSFNGPTDTQYF.

This chain uses TRBV11-1 with TRBJ1-3, with TRBD1 matching over 8 bases. Germline V lookup: CDR1 SGHAT, CDR2 FQDESV (reference sequence). The CDR3 covers 17 residues. V trimming: 4 bases; J trimming: 0 bases; junction bases outside the gene matches: 8. CDR3 in DNA: TGTGCCAGCAGCTCGACCGGACAGGGAAACTCTGGAAACACCATATATTTT. Protein: CASSSTGQGNSGNTIYF.

J is TRBJ1-2 and V is TRBV25-1; 8 bases line up with TRBD1. The CDR3 is made up of 15 amino acids. Germline V lookup: CDR1 MGHDK, CDR2 SYGVNS. J gave up 5 bases and V 4 bases, and 9 bases lay outside the gene matches. The CDR3 bases are TGTGCCAGCAGTGCATACGACAGGGGCCAATATGGCTACACCTTC. Translation gives CASSAYDRGQYGYTF.